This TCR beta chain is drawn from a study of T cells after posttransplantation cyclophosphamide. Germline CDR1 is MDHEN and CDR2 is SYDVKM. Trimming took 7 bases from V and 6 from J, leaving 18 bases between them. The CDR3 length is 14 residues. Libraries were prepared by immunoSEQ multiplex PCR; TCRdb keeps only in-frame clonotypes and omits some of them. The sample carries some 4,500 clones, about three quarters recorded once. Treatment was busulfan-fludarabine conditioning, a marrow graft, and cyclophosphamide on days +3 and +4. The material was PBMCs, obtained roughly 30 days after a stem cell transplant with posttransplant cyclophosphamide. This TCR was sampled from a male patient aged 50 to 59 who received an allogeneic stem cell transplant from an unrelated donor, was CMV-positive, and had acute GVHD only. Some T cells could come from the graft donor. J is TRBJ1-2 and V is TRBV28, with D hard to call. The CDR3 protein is CASNENPSLHGYTF. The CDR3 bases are TGTGCCAGCAACGAAAACCCAAGCCTACATGGCTACACCTTC.